Each of the 20 T cell receptor beta chains below was sequenced from the same sample in a study of Ad26.COV2.S vaccination and SARS-CoV-2 variants. Treatment of the sample: around 19 received Ad26.COV2.S at low or high dose, single or two shots; 5 received placebo; per-sample allocation not given. Samples analyzed were those drawn on day 63 after the first vaccine or placebo injection. Some clones are missing from TCRdb's copy, which holds only in-frame ones; the method was immunoSEQ multiplex PCR. The profile covers 320,000 or so clones, with roughly 90% appearing a single time and around 5% taken by the ten largest. Here the sequenced sample was peripheral blood, taken in a trial of Ad26.COV2.S vaccine versus placebo. These receptors were collected from a person between 18 and 59 years old who received the Ad26.COV2.S COVID-19 vaccine or a placebo.

V usage is TRBV29-1 and J usage is TRBJ1-1; D call uncertain. With 7 bases removed from V and 5 bases from J, the gap between germline ends came to 17 bases. The CDR3 loop spans 13 amino acids. From germline, CDR1 is SQVTM and CDR2 ANQGSEA. The CDR3: CSALQPLSTEAFF. CDR3 bases: TGCAGCGCGTTACAGCCTCTATCAACTGAAGCTTTCTTT.

The chain recombines TRBV7-9 with TRBJ2-5; either TRBD1 or TRBD2 may supply D (5 bases each). CDR1 is SEHNR, CDR2 FQNEAQ, per germline (reference sequence). V was pared by 5 bases and J by 3 bases, with 19 bases between. The CDR3 totals 16 residues. The CDR3 reads CASSEGQGGGKETQYF. The CDR3 coding sequence is TGTGCCAGCAGCGAAGGCCAGGGCGGAGGAAAAGAGACCCAGTACTTC.

This chain joins TRBV7-9 and TRBJ2-1; D uncertain. Germline assignment: CDR1 SEHNR and CDR2 FQNEAQ (reference sequence). The CDR3 covers 14 residues. V was shortened by 4 bases and J by 0 bases, with 7 bases between the two germline ends. CDR3: CASSSRSSYNEQFF. CDR3 DNA: TGTGCCAGCAGCTCCCGGAGCTCCTACAATGAGCAGTTCTTC. The complete variable domain, with remaining parts taken from reference TRBV7-9 and TRBJ2-1, reads DTGVSQNPRHKITKRGQNVTFRCDPISEHNRLYWYRQTLGQGPEFLTYFQNEAQLEKSRLLSDRFSAERPKGSFSTLEIQRTEQGDSAMYLCASSSRSSYNEQFFGPGTRLTVL.

The V call is TRBV27, the J call TRBJ1-4; 9 positions agree with TRBD1. Losses at the gene ends were 5 bases for V and 1 base for J; bases not matched to a gene: 5. The CDR3 extends over 16 amino acids. CDR1 is MNHEY and CDR2 is SMNVEV in the germline V gene (reference sequence). This CDR3 is CASSPYRGQTNEKLFF. DNA for the CDR3: TGTGCCAGCAGTCCCTACAGGGGGCAAACTAATGAAAAACTGTTTTTT. The entire variable domain, with the rest obtained from reference TRBV27 and TRBJ1-4, is as follows: EAQVTQNPRYLITVTGKKLTVTCSQNMNHEYMSWYRQDPGLGLRQIYYSMNVEVTDKGDVPEGYKVSRKEKRNFPLILESPSPNQTSLYFCASSPYRGQTNEKLFFGSGTQLSVL.

The chain carries TRBV11-2 and TRBJ2-3; perhaps TRBD2 as D (7 bases). Trimming took off 5 bases at V and 6 bases at J, with 18 bases between the two ends. Germline V lookup: CDR1 SGHAT, CDR2 FQNNGV. There are 15 residues in the CDR3. The DNA of the CDR3 is TGTGCCAGCAGCCCAATGACCGGGGGGCCGGATACGCAGTATTTT. Translating gives CASSPMTGGPDTQYF.

In this sample, this clone turned up once. The rearrangement joins TRBV4-1 to TRBJ1-4; possibly TRBD1 for D (5 bases). The CDR3 spans 17 residues. The V and J ends lost 1 base and 6 bases respectively, with 18 bases between them. The germline V gene encodes CDR1 MGHRA and CDR2 YSYEKL. CDR3 DNA sequence: TGCGCCAGCAGCCAAGTGCACTCCCAGGGATGGGATGAAAAACTGTTTTTT. This codes for CASSQVHSQGWDEKLFF.

The chain links TRBV12-3 or TRBV12-4 to TRBJ2-2; D uncertain. The ends were cut back, 6 bases at V and 2 bases at J, with 7 bases in the middle. The CDR3 length is 13 residues. The CDR3 sequence is CASRYTNTGELFF. The DNA for the CDR3 is TGTGCCAGCAGGTACACAAACACCGGGGAGCTGTTTTTT.

In its sample, this clone was seen once. This chain uses TRBV7-9 with TRBJ1-5; D not resolved. The germline V gene encodes CDR1 SEHNR and CDR2 FQNEAQ (reference sequence). This CDR3 region has 16 residues. V was shortened by 5 bases and J by 5 bases, with 19 bases between the two germline ends. CDR3 protein: CASSLSDLAGDQPQHF. The CDR3 DNA reads TGTGCCAGCAGCCTTTCCGATCTTGCGGGCGATCAGCCCCAGCATTTT.

This chain joins TRBV7-9 and TRBJ1-5; possible D gene TRBD1, 5 bases. V shed 5 bases and J shed 3 bases, with 14 bases lying between them. Germline CDR1 and CDR2: SEHNR and FQNEAQ (reference sequence). The length of the CDR3 is 15 residues. The CDR3 DNA reads TGTGCCAGCAGCCCGGGACTCACACTCAATCAGCCCCAGCATTTT. It yields the protein CASSPGLTLNQPQHF.

V is TRBV28 and J is TRBJ1-6, with 9 bases identical to TRBD1. V shed 7 bases and J 10 bases; nucleotides not matched to a gene: 5. The length of the CDR3 is 13 residues. CDR1 and CDR2 (germline): MDHEN, SYDVKM. CDR3 protein: CASKQGAESPLHF. The CDR3, as DNA: TGTGCCAGCAAACAGGGGGCGGAGTCACCCCTCCACTTT.

The chain couples TRBV5-1 to TRBJ1-5, with TRBD1 matching over 10 bases. CDR1 SGHRS and CDR2 YFSETQ come from the germline V gene. The CDR3 sequence is 15 residues long. V was pared by 4 bases and J by 7 bases, with 8 bases of the junction left unmatched. The CDR3 reads CASSLTGGGGQPQHF. The CDR3 region has the DNA TGCGCCAGCAGCCTGACAGGGGGCGGAGGGCAGCCCCAGCATTTT.

This rearrangement joins TRBV6-2 or TRBV6-3 to TRBJ2-1; a weak D match, TRBD2 (5 bases). Trimming left V 2 bases short and J 8 bases short, with 7 bases between. CDR1 and CDR2 (germline): MNHEY, SVGEGT. The CDR3 is 12 residues long. CDR3 nucleotides: TGTGCCAGCAGTTACGAGGGATATGAGCAGTTCTTC. Protein sequence: CASSYEGYEQFF.

This chain uses TRBV6-5 with TRBJ1-2; D is ambiguous. V lost 8 bases to trimming and J lost 8 bases, with 15 bases between them. The germline gives CDR1 MNHEY, CDR2 SVGAGI. The CDR3 contains 12 residues. The CDR3 sequence: CASGEGLKGYTF. The DNA for the CDR3 is TGTGCCAGCGGGGAGGGCCTCAAAGGCTACACCTTC.

J is TRBJ1-4 and V is TRBV3-1 (or the pseudogene TRBV3-2); D uncertain. V was shortened by 1 base and J by 0 bases, with 15 bases between the two germline ends. Germline CDR1 LGHDT, CDR2 YNNKEL (reference sequence). The CDR3 consists of 18 residues. For the CDR3, the DNA is TGTGCCAGCAGCCAAGCGCTCGGAGCCGATGCAACTAATGAAAAACTGTTTTTT. This gives the protein CASSQALGADATNEKLFF.

This clone is medium-sized (0.01 to 0.1%) within its sample. This sample also contains other DNA sequences that code for the same CDR3. The V and J genes are TRBV6-2 or TRBV6-3 and TRBJ1-1; possible D gene TRBD1, 5 bases. The CDR3 consists of 11 residues. CDR1 and CDR2 (germline): MNHEY, SVGEGT. With 5 bases removed from V and 8 bases from J, the gap between germline ends came to 9 bases. The CDR3 sequence: CASSPGLEAFF. The CDR3 DNA sequence: TGTGCCAGCAGTCCGGGACTAGAAGCTTTCTTT.

The chain links TRBV4-1 to TRBJ1-2; weak D call: TRBD1 (6 bases). Germline CDR1 and CDR2: MGHRA and YSYEKL. V lost 4 bases, J lost 4 bases, and 25 bases lay in between. The CDR3 spans 18 residues. For the CDR3, the DNA is TGCGCCAGCAGCCTAACTCGGGACACCGACCTGGGGGGCTATGGCTACACCTTC. Translating it yields CASSLTRDTDLGGYGYTF.

The rearrangement links TRBV7-2 to TRBJ1-4; D gene uncertain. V was trimmed by 5 bases and J by 3 bases, leaving 7 bases between them. Germline CDR1 SGHTA, CDR2 FQGNSA. The CDR3 totals 13 residues. Written as DNA, the CDR3 is TGTGCCAGCAGCACCCCTCCTAATGAAAAACTGTTTTTT. Amino acid sequence: CASSTPPNEKLFF. Full variable domain (remainder filled in from reference TRBV7-2 and TRBJ1-4): GAGVSQSPSNKVTEKGKDVELRCDPISGHTALYWYRQSLGQGLEFLIYFQGNSAPDKSGLPSDRFSAERTGGSVSTLTIQRTQQEDSAVYLCASSTPPNEKLFFGSGTQLSVL.

A single count supports this clone. The chain carries TRBV6-5 and TRBJ2-1; a possible D gene is TRBD1 (6 bases). V was shortened by 7 bases and J by 3 bases, with 16 bases between the two germline ends. Germline V gives CDR1 MNHEY, CDR2 SVGAGI. The CDR3 is 15 residues long. Here the CDR3 DNA reads TGTGCCAGCACCCCAACAGGGAATTTCTACAATGAGCAGTTCTTC. It codes for CASTPTGNFYNEQFF.

The J gene is TRBJ1-2, the V gene TRBV14; D uncertain. Trimming took 4 bases from V and 2 from J, leaving 5 bases between them. The germline V gene has CDR1 SGHDN and CDR2 FVKESK. The CDR3 is 12 residues long. CDR3 nucleotides: TGTGCCAGCAGCCTAGGGAACTATGGCTACACCTTC. This translates into CASSLGNYGYTF.

The chain combines TRBV11-2 with TRBJ2-1; perhaps TRBD1 as D (6 bases). Trimming shortened V by 5 bases and J by 3 bases, and 14 bases separated the two germline ends. CDR3 size: 15 residues. Germline V gene lookup returns CDR1 SGHAT and CDR2 FQNNGV. The CDR3 DNA follows: TGTGCCAGCAGCCCGCACCACAGGGACTACAATGAGCAGTTCTTC. Its protein is CASSPHHRDYNEQFF. Full variable domain (remainder filled in from reference TRBV11-2 and TRBJ2-1): EAGVAQSPRYKIIEKRQSVAFWCNPISGHATLYWYQQILGQGPKLLIQFQNNGVVDDSQLPKDRFSAERLKGVDSTLKIQPAKLEDSAVYLCASSPHHRDYNEQFFGPGTRLTVL.